The clone carrying this T cell receptor (beta chain) was found a few times. Its antigen is as yet unknown. J was trimmed by 2 bases and V by 1 base; bases with no gene match: 1. The CDR3 has 15 amino acids. CDR1 and CDR2 (germline): SEHNR, FQNEAQ (reference sequence). Tagging with unique molecular identifiers was applied to individual cDNA molecules. TCRdb called the 5' RACE reads again in MiXCR, with one record for every CDR3 protein. The sample has about 52,000 distinct CDR3 sequences, 11% seen once. This specimen belongs to a study of early T cells in non-severe SARS-CoV-2 infection. Study results and limitations: VDJdb-based matching was biased toward anti-spike CD8 responses and missed private and CD4 specificities.

The gene calls are TRBV7-9 and TRBJ1-3, with 8 bases lining up with TRBD1. This TCR was recovered from an adult who was a healthcare worker with PCR-confirmed SARS-CoV-2 infection or an uninfected control (not recorded which). Sequencing was performed on whole blood. In DNA form, the CDR3 reads TGTGCCAGCAGCTTAGGACAGGGGACTGGAAACACCATATATTTT. It is translated as CASSLGQGTGNTIYF.